This entry concerns a single T cell receptor (beta chain). The source of the sample is a study of blood T cell repertoires in COVID-19. Looking at the study overall: T cells, B-cell-depleted T cells, or PBMCs supplied cDNA or gDNA.

Profiled with immunoSEQ multiplex PCR; TCRdb holds only in-frame clones, not every one. The sample holds under 200,000 clones; about four fifths are singletons and the top ten take approximately 11%. This CDR3 is built from 13 residues. Trimming cost V 5 bases and J 4 bases; bases outside gene matches: 3. Germline lookup yields CDR1 MNHEY and CDR2 SMNVEV (reference sequence). Material for sequencing was peripheral blood. The source of this sequence is a man aged 65 to 79 with active or convalescent COVID-19. This sequence joins TRBV27 and TRBJ1-2; 8 nucleotides match TRBD1. CDR3 bases: TGTGCCAGCAGTCCGGGGACAGGCTATGGCTACACCTTC. Amino acid sequence: CASSPGTGYGYTF.